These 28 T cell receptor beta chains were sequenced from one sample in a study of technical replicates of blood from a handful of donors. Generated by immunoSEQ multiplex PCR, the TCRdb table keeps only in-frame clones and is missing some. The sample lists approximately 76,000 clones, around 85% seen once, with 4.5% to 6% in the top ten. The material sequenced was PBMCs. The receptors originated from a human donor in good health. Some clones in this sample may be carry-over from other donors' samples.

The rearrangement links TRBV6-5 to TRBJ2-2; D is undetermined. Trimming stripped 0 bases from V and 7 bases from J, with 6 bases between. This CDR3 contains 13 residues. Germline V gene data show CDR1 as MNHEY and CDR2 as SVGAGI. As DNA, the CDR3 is TGTGCCAGCAGTTACTCTGGCCTCGGGGAGCTGTTTTTT. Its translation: CASSYSGLGELFF.

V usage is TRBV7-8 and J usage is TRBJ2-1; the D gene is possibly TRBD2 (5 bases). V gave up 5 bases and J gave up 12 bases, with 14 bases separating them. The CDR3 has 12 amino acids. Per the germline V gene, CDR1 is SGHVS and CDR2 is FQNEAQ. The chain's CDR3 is CASSPPAGGQFF. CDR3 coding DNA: TGTGCCAGCAGCCCCCCCGCAGGAGGGCAGTTCTTC.

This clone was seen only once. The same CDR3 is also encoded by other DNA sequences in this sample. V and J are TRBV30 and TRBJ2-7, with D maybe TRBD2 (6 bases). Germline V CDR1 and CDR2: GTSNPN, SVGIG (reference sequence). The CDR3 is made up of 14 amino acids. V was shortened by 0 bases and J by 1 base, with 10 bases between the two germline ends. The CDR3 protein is CAWSVGGTSYEQYF. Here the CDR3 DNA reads TGTGCCTGGAGTGTTGGTGGGACTTCCTACGAGCAGTACTTC. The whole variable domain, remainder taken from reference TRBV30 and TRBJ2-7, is SQTIHQWPATLVQPVGSPLSLECTVEGTSNPNLYWYRQAAGRGLQLLFYSVGIGQISSEVPQNLSASRPQDRQFILSSKKLLLSDSGFYLCAWSVGGTSYEQYFGPGTRLTVT.

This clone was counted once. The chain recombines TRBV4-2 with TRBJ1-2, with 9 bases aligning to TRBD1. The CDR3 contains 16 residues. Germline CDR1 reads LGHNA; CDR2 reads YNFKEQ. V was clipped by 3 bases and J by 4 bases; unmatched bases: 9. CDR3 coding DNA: TGTGCCAGCAGCCAGCTACCTACAGGGGGCACCTATGGCTACACCTTC. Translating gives CASSQLPTGGTYGYTF.

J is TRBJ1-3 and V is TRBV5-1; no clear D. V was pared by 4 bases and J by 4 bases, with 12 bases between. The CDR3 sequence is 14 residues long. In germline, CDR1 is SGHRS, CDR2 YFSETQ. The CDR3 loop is CASSPGSLGNTIYF. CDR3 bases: TGCGCCAGCAGCCCGGGGTCCCTCGGAAACACCATATATTTT.

CDR3 in amino acids: CASSLGRASGNEQFF. CDR3 DNA: TGCGCCAGCAGCTTGGGGAGGGCTAGTGGCAATGAGCAGTTCTTC. The V gene is TRBV5-1, the J gene TRBJ2-1; a possible D gene is TRBD2 (6 bases). Germline values: CDR1 SGHRS, CDR2 YFSETQ. Trimming took off 0 bases at V and 6 bases at J, with 13 bases between the two ends. The CDR3 has 15 amino acids.

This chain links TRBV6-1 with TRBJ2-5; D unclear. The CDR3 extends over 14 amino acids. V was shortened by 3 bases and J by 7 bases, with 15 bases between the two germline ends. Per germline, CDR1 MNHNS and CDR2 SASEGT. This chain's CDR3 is CASSEVAEAWTQYF. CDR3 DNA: TGTGCCAGCAGTGAGGTTGCGGAAGCTTGGACCCAGTACTTC.

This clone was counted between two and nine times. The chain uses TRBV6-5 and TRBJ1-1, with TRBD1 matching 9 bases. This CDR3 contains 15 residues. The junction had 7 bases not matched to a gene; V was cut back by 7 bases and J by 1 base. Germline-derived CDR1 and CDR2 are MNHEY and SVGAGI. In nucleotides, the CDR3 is TGTGCCAGCACTTCACTGGGACAGGGGAACACTGAAGCTTTCTTT. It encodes CASTSLGQGNTEAFF.

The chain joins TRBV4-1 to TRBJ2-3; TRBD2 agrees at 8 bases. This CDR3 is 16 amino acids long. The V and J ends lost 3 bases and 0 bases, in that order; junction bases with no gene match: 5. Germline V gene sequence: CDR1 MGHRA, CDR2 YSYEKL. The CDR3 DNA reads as TGCGCCAGCAGCCAGTGGGTAGCGGGAAGCACAGATACGCAGTATTTT. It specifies CASSQWVAGSTDTQYF.

Written as DNA, the CDR3 is TGTGCCAGCAACCCATTGGACAGGGGCAATCAGCCCCAGCATTTT. Translation gives CASNPLDRGNQPQHF. V usage is TRBV2 and J usage is TRBJ1-5, with TRBD1 matching over 8 bases. This CDR3 spans 15 amino acids. In germline, CDR1 is SNHLY, CDR2 FYNNEI. V lost 7 bases, J lost 2 bases, and 7 bases stayed unmatched.

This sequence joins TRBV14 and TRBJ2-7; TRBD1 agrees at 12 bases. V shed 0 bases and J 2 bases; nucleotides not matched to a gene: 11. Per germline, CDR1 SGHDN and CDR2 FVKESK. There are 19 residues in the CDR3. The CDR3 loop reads CASSQDYRDRGRKPYEQYF. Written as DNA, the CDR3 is TGTGCCAGCAGCCAAGATTACCGGGACAGGGGGCGGAAACCCTACGAGCAGTACTTC.

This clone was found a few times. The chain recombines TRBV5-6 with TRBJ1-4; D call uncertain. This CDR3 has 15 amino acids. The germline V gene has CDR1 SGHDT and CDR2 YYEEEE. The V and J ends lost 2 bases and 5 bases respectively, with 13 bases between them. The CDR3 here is CASSFGNSLNEKLFF. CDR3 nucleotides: TGTGCCAGCAGCTTTGGAAATAGCCTCAATGAAAAACTGTTTTTT.

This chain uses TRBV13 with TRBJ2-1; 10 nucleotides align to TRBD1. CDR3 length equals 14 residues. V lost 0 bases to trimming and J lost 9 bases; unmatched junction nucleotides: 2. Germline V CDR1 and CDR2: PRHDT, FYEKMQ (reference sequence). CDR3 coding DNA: TGTGCCAGCAGCTTAGGGACAGGGGGCGGTGAGCAGTTCTTC. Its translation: CASSLGTGGGEQFF.

The CDR3 is CASSKDCGLAGFSEQFF. The CDR3 nucleotides read TGTGCCAGCAGCAAAGATTGTGGACTAGCGGGATTTAGTGAGCAGTTCTTC. This chain joins TRBV21-1 and TRBJ2-1; TRBD2 is taken as the D call from the table, unchecked against the DNA. TRBV21-1 is a listed pseudogene. The CDR3 spans 17 residues.

CDR3 residues: CASSQTGLAGSLEQYF. CDR3 nucleotides: TGTGCCAGCAGCCAAACGGGACTAGCGGGGTCTCTCGAGCAGTACTTC. The chain recombines TRBV7-2 with TRBJ2-7, with 13 bases fitting TRBD2. Trimming at V came to 5 bases and at J to 6 bases, leaving 10 bases not matched to a gene. Germline V lookup: CDR1 SGHTA, CDR2 FQGNSA. This CDR3 contains 16 residues.

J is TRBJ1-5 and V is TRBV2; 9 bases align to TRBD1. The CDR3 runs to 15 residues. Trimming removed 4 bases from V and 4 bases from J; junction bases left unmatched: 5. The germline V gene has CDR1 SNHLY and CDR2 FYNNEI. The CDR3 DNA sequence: TGTGCCAGCAGTGCCGACAGGGGGGCGAATCAGCCCCAGCATTTT. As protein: CASSADRGANQPQHF.

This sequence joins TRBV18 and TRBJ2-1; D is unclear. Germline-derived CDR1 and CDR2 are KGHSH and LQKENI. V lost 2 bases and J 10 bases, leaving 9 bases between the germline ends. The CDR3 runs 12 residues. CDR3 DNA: TGTGCCAGCTCACCAAGAGAGTGGGAGCAGTTCTTC. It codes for CASSPREWEQFF.

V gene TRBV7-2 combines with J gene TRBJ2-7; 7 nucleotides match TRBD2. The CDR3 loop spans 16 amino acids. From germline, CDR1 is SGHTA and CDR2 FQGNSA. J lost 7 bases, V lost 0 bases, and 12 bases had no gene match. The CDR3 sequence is CASSLAARGTSGEQYF. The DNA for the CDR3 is TGTGCCAGCAGCTTAGCGGCGCGGGGGACCTCGGGAGAGCAGTACTTC.

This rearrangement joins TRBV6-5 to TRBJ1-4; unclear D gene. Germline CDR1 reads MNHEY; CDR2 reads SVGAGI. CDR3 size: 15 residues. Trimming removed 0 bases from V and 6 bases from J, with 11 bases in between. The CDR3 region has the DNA TGTGCCAGCAGTTACTCGACTGGAAATCATGAAAAACTGTTTTTT. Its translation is CASSYSTGNHEKLFF.

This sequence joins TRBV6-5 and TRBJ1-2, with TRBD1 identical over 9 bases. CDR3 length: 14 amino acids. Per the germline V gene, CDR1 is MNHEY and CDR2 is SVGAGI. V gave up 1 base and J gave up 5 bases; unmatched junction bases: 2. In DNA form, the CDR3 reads TGTGCCAGCAGTTACTTGGACAGGGGTTATGGCTACACCTTC. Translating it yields CASSYLDRGYGYTF.

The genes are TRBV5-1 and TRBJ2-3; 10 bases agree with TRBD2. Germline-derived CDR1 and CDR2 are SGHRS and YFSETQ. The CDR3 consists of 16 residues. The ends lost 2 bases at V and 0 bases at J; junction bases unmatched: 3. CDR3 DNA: TGCGCCAGCAGCTTTCTAGCGGGGGCGAGCACAGATACGCAGTATTTT. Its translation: CASSFLAGASTDTQYF. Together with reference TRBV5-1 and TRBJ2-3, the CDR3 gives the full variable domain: KAGVTQTPRYLIKTRGQQVTLSCSPISGHRSVSWYQQTPGQGLQFLFEYFSETQRNKGNFPGRFSGRQFSNSRSEMNVSTLELGDSALYLCASSFLAGASTDTQYFGPGTRLTVL.

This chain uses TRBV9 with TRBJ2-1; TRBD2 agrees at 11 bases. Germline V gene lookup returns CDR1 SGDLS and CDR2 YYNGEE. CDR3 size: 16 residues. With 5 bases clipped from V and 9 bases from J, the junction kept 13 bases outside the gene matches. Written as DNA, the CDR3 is TGTGCCAGCAGGGATAGTTCGATAGCGGGAGGGCCTGAGCAGTTCTTC. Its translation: CASRDSSIAGGPEQFF.

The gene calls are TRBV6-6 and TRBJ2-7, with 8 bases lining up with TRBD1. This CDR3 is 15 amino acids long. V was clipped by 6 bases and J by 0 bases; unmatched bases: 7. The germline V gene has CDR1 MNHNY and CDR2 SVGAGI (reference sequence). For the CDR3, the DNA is TGTGCCAGCAGCTTTGGGACAGGCCTCTCCTACGAGCAGTACTTC. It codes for CASSFGTGLSYEQYF.

CDR3 DNA sequence: TGTGCCATCAGTGTGACAGGGGGCCGCGAGGGCTACACCTTC. Protein product: CAISVTGGREGYTF. The V and J genes are TRBV10-3 and TRBJ1-2; 10 bases align to TRBD1. J lost 8 bases, V lost 4 bases, and 7 bases had no gene match. The CDR3 covers 14 residues. Germline loops: CDR1 ENHRY, CDR2 SYGVKD.

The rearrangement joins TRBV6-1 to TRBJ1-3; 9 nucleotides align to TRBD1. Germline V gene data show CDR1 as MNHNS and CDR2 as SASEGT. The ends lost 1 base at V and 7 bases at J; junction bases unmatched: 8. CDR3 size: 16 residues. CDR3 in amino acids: CASSEVGTGYRNTIYF. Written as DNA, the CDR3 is TGTGCCAGCAGTGAAGTTGGGACAGGGTACAGGAACACCATATATTTT.

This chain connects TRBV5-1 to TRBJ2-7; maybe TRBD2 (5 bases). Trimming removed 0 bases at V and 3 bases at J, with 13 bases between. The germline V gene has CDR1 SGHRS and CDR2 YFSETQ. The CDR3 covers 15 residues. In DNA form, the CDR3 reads TGCGCCAGCAGCTTGGCGGCGGAGGCTCGCTACGAGCAGTACTTC. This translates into CASSLAAEARYEQYF.

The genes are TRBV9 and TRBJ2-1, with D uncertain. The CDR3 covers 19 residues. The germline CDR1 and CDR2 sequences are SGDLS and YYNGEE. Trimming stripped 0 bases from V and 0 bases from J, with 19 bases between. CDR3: CASSVDDIRYGTSYNEQFF. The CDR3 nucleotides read TGTGCCAGCAGCGTAGACGACATAAGATACGGTACCTCCTACAATGAGCAGTTCTTC. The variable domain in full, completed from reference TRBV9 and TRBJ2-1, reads DSGVTQTPKHLITATGQRVTLRCSPRSGDLSVYWYQQSLDQGLQFLIQYYNGEERAKGNILERFSAQQFPDLHSELNLSSLELGDSALYFCASSVDDIRYGTSYNEQFFGPGTRLTVL.

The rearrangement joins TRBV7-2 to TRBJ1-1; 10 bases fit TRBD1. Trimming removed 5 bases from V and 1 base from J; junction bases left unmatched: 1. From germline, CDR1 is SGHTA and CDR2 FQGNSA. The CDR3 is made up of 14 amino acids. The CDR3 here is CASSRDRGNTEAFF. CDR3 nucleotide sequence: TGTGCCAGCAGCCGGGACAGGGGGAACACTGAAGCTTTCTTT.